Listed here are 18 T cell receptor beta chains from one sample, sequenced in a study of blood T cell repertoires in COVID-19. The data were produced by immunoSEQ multiplex PCR, yet TCRdb's version contains in-frame clones alone and is incomplete. Among roughly 200,000 clones listed, more than 75% were seen once. Sequenced input: peripheral blood. The receptors stem from a woman in her 50s with active or convalescent COVID-19.

The rearrangement links TRBV18 to TRBJ1-1; weak D call: TRBD1 (5 bases). Germline V lookup: CDR1 KGHSH, CDR2 LQKENI. Trimming took off 2 bases at V and 3 bases at J, with 10 bases between the two ends. This CDR3 region has 14 residues. The DNA of the CDR3 is TGTGCCAGCTCACCAGGGGCCAGGGACACTGAAGCTTTCTTT. Its protein product is CASSPGARDTEAFF.

The chain joins TRBV12-3 or TRBV12-4 to TRBJ1-1; D ambiguous. V was trimmed by 0 bases and J by 2 bases, leaving 4 bases between them. The CDR3 spans 13 residues. CDR3 nucleotide sequence: TGTGCCAGCAGTTTAGCCATTAACACTGAAGCTTTCTTT. This gives the protein CASSLAINTEAFF.

The chain recombines TRBV19 with TRBJ2-3; TRBD2 aligns across 12 bases. CDR1 is LNHDA, CDR2 SQIVND, per germline (reference sequence). The ends lost 5 bases at V and 5 bases at J; junction bases unmatched: 11. This CDR3 has 17 residues. CDR3 sequence reads: CASSFRLAGGLGDTQYF. The CDR3 DNA is TGTGCCAGTAGTTTCCGCCTAGCGGGGGGGCTTGGAGATACGCAGTATTTT.

The chain joins TRBV28 to TRBJ1-1; unclear D gene. The CDR3 sequence is 16 residues long. Germline V gene lookup returns CDR1 MDHEN and CDR2 SYDVKM. The ends were cut back, 5 bases at V and 2 bases at J, with 18 bases in the middle. The CDR3 region is CASSAISDGGNTEAFF. The CDR3 DNA reads as TGTGCCAGCAGTGCAATTTCTGATGGCGGAAACACTGAAGCTTTCTTT.

The chain uses TRBV5-1 and TRBJ2-5, with TRBD2 matching over 9 bases. The germline V gene has CDR1 SGHRS and CDR2 YFSETQ. CDR3 length: 16 amino acids. The junction had 12 bases not matched to a gene; V was cut back by 5 bases and J by 4 bases. CDR3: CASSSFSGRGGETQYF. In DNA form, the CDR3 reads TGCGCCAGCAGTTCCTTTAGCGGGAGAGGAGGAGAGACCCAGTACTTC. The entire variable domain, with the rest obtained from reference TRBV5-1 and TRBJ2-5, is as follows: KAGVTQTPRYLIKTRGQQVTLSCSPISGHRSVSWYQQTPGQGLQFLFEYFSETQRNKGNFPGRFSGRQFSNSRSEMNVSTLELGDSALYLCASSSFSGRGGETQYFGPGTRLLVL.

This clone was counted ten times or more. The chain is built from TRBV4-3 and TRBJ2-7, with 8 positions matching TRBD1. The CDR3 is 15 residues long. Germline V CDR1 and CDR2: LGHNA, YSLEER. With 1 base clipped from V and 3 bases from J, the junction kept 5 bases outside the gene matches. CDR3 nucleotides: TGCGCCAGCAGCCAAGTTCAGGGGGCGGGCTACGAGCAGTACTTC. The encoded protein is CASSQVQGAGYEQYF.

This sequence joins TRBV5-1 and TRBJ2-5; 9 nucleotides match TRBD1. This CDR3 is 13 amino acids long. The V gene's germline CDR1 is SGHRS and CDR2 YFSETQ. After removal of 4 bases from V and 3 bases from J, the junction contained 1 base not matched to a gene. CDR3 nucleotides: TGCGCCAGCAGCCGGGACAGGGAAGAGACCCAGTACTTC. Its translation: CASSRDREETQYF. Full variable domain (rest looked up from reference TRBV5-1 and TRBJ2-5): KAGVTQTPRYLIKTRGQQVTLSCSPISGHRSVSWYQQTPGQGLQFLFEYFSETQRNKGNFPGRFSGRQFSNSRSEMNVSTLELGDSALYLCASSRDREETQYFGPGTRLLVL.

The CDR3 spells CASSIDPGTGGIYGYTF. The CDR3 DNA reads TGTGCCAGTAGTATAGATCCCGGGACAGGGGGAATCTATGGCTACACCTTC. The rearrangement uses TRBV19 and TRBJ1-2; 11 bases line up with TRBD1. This CDR3 is built from 17 residues. Germline lookup yields CDR1 LNHDA and CDR2 SQIVND (reference sequence). J lost 4 bases, V lost 0 bases, and 7 bases had no gene match. Combining the CDR3 with reference TRBV19 and TRBJ1-2 gives the whole variable domain DGGITQSPKYLFRKEGQNVTLSCEQNLNHDAMYWYRQDPGQGLRLIYYSQIVNDFQKGDIAEGYSVSREKKESFPLTVTSAQKNPTAFYLCASSIDPGTGGIYGYTFGSGTRLTVV.

This clone came up a few times. This chain links TRBV18 with TRBJ1-2; the D is unclear. The CDR3 is 15 amino acids. The germline gives CDR1 KGHSH, CDR2 LQKENI. Trimming pared 3 bases from V and 4 bases from J, leaving 15 bases between. For the CDR3, the DNA is TGTGCCAGCTCACCCGCGGGAGACGCGGCCTATGGCTACACCTTC. Amino acids: CASSPAGDAAYGYTF.

The chain recombines TRBV2 with TRBJ2-5; 9 bases match TRBD2. This CDR3 contains 13 residues. Germline V gene lookup returns CDR1 SNHLY and CDR2 FYNNEI. After removal of 7 bases from V and 7 bases from J, the junction contained 7 bases not matched to a gene. CDR3 DNA: TGTGCCAGCATAGCGGGGGAAGGTGGGACCCAGTACTTC. Its protein is CASIAGEGGTQYF.

The chain joins TRBV29-1 to TRBJ2-5, with 12 bases matching TRBD2. Germline lookup yields CDR1 SQVTM and CDR2 ANQGSEA. V shed 4 bases, J shed 5 bases, and the junction held 5 bases outside the gene matches. This CDR3 region has 14 residues. In nucleotides, the CDR3 is TGCAGCGTTGGGGCTAGCGGGGGGGTGGAGACCCAGTACTTC. Amino acid sequence: CSVGASGGVETQYF. Looking up the rest from reference TRBV29-1 and TRBJ2-5 gives the full variable domain: SAVISQKPSRDICQRGTSLTIQCQVDSQVTMMFWYRQQPGQSLTLIATANQGSEATYESGFVIDKFPISRPNLTFSTLTVSNMSPEDSSIYLCSVGASGGVETQYFGPGTRLLVL.

In its sample, this clone was seen a few times. V is TRBV5-1 and J is TRBJ1-1; D is possibly TRBD1 (5 bases). This CDR3 comprises 15 residues. Germline V gene data show CDR1 as SGHRS and CDR2 as YFSETQ. V shed 4 bases and J shed 4 bases, with 17 bases lying between them. The CDR3 reads CASSRTGGGGTEAFF. CDR3 nucleotides: TGCGCCAGCAGCCGCACCGGGGGAGGAGGCACTGAAGCTTTCTTT.

The chain uses TRBV7-6 and TRBJ2-1, with 10 bases identical to TRBD1. The CDR3 sequence is 15 residues long. CDR1 is SGHVS, CDR2 FNYEAQ, per germline. The V gene end was trimmed by 4 bases and the J gene end by 4 bases; junction bases not matched to a gene: 4. CDR3 in amino acids: CASSWDRGKYNEQFF. DNA of the CDR3: TGTGCCAGCAGCTGGGACAGGGGAAAATACAATGAGCAGTTCTTC. Supplemented by reference TRBV7-6 and TRBJ2-1, the full variable domain reads GAGVSQSPRYKVTKRGQDVALRCDPISGHVSLYWYRQALGQGPEFLTYFNYEAQQDKSGLPNDRFSAERPEGSISTLTIQRTEQRDSAMYRCASSWDRGKYNEQFFGPGTRLTVL.

The sample holds a few counts of this clone. The chain links TRBV6-5 to TRBJ2-5, with TRBD2 identical over 9 bases. CDR3 size: 13 residues. CDR1 and CDR2 (germline): MNHEY, SVGAGI. V lost 6 bases, J lost 5 bases, and 4 bases stayed unmatched. CDR3 protein: CASRRGGSETQYF. CDR3 nucleotides: TGTGCCAGCAGGCGGGGGGGGAGTGAGACCCAGTACTTC.

This clone was detected a few times. The chain joins TRBV28 to TRBJ1-4; TRBD1 matches at 7 bases. The CDR3 is made up of 18 amino acids. Germline V CDR1 and CDR2: MDHEN, SYDVKM. Trimming took 5 bases from V and 5 from J; bases not matched to a gene: 17. CDR3 DNA: TGTGCCAGCAGTCCTAGATCCCCTTTGACAGGGCCCAATGAAAAACTGTTTTTT. Its translation is CASSPRSPLTGPNEKLFF.

A few counts support this clone. This rearrangement joins TRBV28 to TRBJ2-7; TRBD1 might be the D (6 bases). The ends were cut back, 5 bases at V and 1 base at J, with 21 bases in the middle. Germline CDR1 and CDR2: MDHEN and SYDVKM. The CDR3 runs to 17 residues. CDR3 sequence: CASSTLAKGGVSYEQYF. Here the CDR3 DNA reads TGTGCCAGCAGTACGTTAGCTAAAGGGGGAGTTTCCTACGAGCAGTACTTC. The whole variable domain, remainder taken from reference TRBV28 and TRBJ2-7, is DVKVTQSSRYLVKRTGEKVFLECVQDMDHENMFWYRQDPGLGLRLIYFSYDVKMKEKGDIPEGYSVSREKKERFSLILESASTNQTSMYLCASSTLAKGGVSYEQYFGPGTRLTVT.

The chain employs TRBV4-3 and TRBJ1-1; 8 positions agree with TRBD1. Germline V gene sequence: CDR1 LGHNA, CDR2 YSLEER. CDR3 length: 15 amino acids. J was trimmed by 6 bases and V by 4 bases; bases with no gene match: 10. The CDR3 here is CASSRRITGGSEAFF. Written as DNA, the CDR3 is TGCGCCAGCAGCCGAAGAATTACAGGGGGATCTGAAGCTTTCTTT.

The chain uses TRBV5-1 and TRBJ2-3, with D maybe TRBD2 (6 bases). CDR1 is SGHRS, CDR2 YFSETQ, per germline. CDR3 length: 14 residues. Between the trimmed V and J ends, which lost 4 bases and 6 bases, there was a span of 15 bases. CDR3 loop: CASSETRIADTQYF. In DNA, the CDR3 is TGCGCCAGCAGCGAGACTAGAATAGCGGATACGCAGTATTTT.